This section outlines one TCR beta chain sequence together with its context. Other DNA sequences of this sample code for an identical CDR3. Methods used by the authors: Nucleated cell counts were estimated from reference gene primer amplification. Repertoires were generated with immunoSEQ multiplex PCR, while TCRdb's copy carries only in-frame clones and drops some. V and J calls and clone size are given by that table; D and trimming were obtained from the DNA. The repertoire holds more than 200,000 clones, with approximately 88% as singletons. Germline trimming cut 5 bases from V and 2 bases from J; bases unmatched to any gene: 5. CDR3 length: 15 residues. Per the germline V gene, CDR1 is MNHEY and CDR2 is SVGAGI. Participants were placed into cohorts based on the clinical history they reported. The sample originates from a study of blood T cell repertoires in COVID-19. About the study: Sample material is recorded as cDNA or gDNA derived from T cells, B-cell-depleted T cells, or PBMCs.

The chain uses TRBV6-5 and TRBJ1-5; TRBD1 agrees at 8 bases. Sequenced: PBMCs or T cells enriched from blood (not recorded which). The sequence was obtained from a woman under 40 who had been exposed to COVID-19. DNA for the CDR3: TGTGCCAGCAGTCCCGGACAGGGCGGCAATCAGCCCCAGCATTTT. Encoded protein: CASSPGQGGNQPQHF.